A single sample gave rise to the 31 T cell receptor beta chains below, sequenced in a study of T cell repertoires in cytomegalovirus infection. TCRdb redid the calling of the reads with MiXCR, one entry per CDR3 protein. The table includes approximately 500,000 distinct CDR3 sequences, about 11% detected once. The sequencing sample was made of PBMCs. These receptors were obtained from a human donor in good health (CMV status not recorded). Some clones in this sample may be carry-over from other donors' samples.

V gene TRBV2 combines with J gene TRBJ2-1; 14 bases are a match to TRBD2. CDR3 size: 15 residues. Germline lookup yields CDR1 SNHLY and CDR2 FYNNEI. Trimming cost V 7 bases and J 8 bases; bases outside gene matches: 7. CDR3 nucleotide sequence: TGTGCCAGCACTTCAGGGACTAGCGGGAGTTATGAGCAGTTCTTC. Protein sequence: CASTSGTSGSYEQFF.

This clonotype was detected many times. The chain combines TRBV7-8 with TRBJ1-5, with D unclear. This CDR3 comprises 15 residues. In germline, CDR1 is SGHVS, CDR2 FQNEAQ. V dropped 5 bases and J dropped 4 bases, with 15 bases sitting between them. CDR3 coding DNA: TGTGCCAGCAGCATATTCGGTGGGGTGAATCAGCCCCAGCATTTT. Translation: CASSIFGGVNQPQHF. The whole variable domain, filled in from reference TRBV7-8 and TRBJ1-5, reads GAGVSQSPRYKVAKRGQDVALRCDPISGHVSLFWYQQALGQGPEFLTYFQNEAQLDKSGLPSDRFFAERPEGSVSTLKIQRTQQEDSAVYLCASSIFGGVNQPQHFGDGTRLSIL.

Ten or more counts support this clonotype. The rearrangement links TRBV28 to TRBJ1-1; D perhaps matches TRBD1 (5 bases). The CDR3 covers 15 residues. Trimming cost V 1 base and J 5 bases, with 14 bases left between them. In germline, CDR1 is MDHEN, CDR2 SYDVKM. The CDR3 protein is CASSLFAGRGTEAFF. DNA for the CDR3: TGTGCCAGCAGTTTATTTGCGGGACGCGGAACTGAAGCTTTCTTT.

The sample holds many counts of this clonotype. The chain's CDR3 is CASSRDQETQYF. The CDR3 DNA reads as TGTGCCAGCAGCCGGGATCAAGAGACCCAGTACTTC. V and J are TRBV11-2 and TRBJ2-5; D is perhaps TRBD2 (5 bases). CDR1 is SGHAT, CDR2 FQNNGV, per germline. The CDR3 runs 12 residues. The V end lost 5 bases, the J end lost 2 bases, and 6 bases lay between the germline ends.

About this clonotype itself: This could be a read error, since a much larger clone is one nucleotide away. V usage is TRBV19 and J usage is TRBJ1-2; D is perhaps TRBD1 (6 bases). The ends were cut back, 10 bases at V and 7 bases at J, with 22 bases in the middle. Germline V gives CDR1 LNHDA, CDR2 SQIVND (reference sequence). The CDR3 spans 14 residues. The CDR3 loop is CAITSENRAGGYTF. The CDR3 bases are TGTGCCATTACCTCTGAGAACAGGGCTGGTGGCTACACCTTC.

This clonotype was seen ten or more times. The CDR3 sequence is CASSLSLGDSYQPQHF. In nucleotides, the CDR3 is TGTGCCAGCAGTTTATCCCTCGGGGACAGCTATCAGCCCCAGCATTTT. The chain links TRBV27 to TRBJ1-5; 7 bases are shared with TRBD1. Germline CDR1 and CDR2: MNHEY and SMNVEV (reference sequence). CDR3 length equals 16 residues. V lost 0 bases, J lost 5 bases, and 7 bases stayed unmatched.

CDR3 coding DNA: TGTGCCAGCAGCCTTCTTCCCACCGGGGAGCTGTTTTTT. This gives the protein CASSLLPTGELFF. The V and J genes are TRBV12-3 or TRBV12-4 and TRBJ2-2, with D hard to call. Trimming removed 6 bases at V and 4 bases at J, with 9 bases between. The CDR3 runs to 13 residues.

This clonotype was detected ten times or more. The chain recombines TRBV7-2 with TRBJ2-2, with no clear D. In germline, CDR1 is SGHTA, CDR2 FQGNSA. CDR3 length equals 15 residues. V lost 1 base to trimming and J lost 6 bases, with 12 bases between them. The CDR3 reads CASSLVLEVAGELFF. The CDR3 coding sequence is TGTGCCAGCAGCTTAGTTCTTGAAGTTGCCGGGGAGCTGTTTTTT.

This clonotype has a count of ten or more. The chain combines TRBV29-1 with TRBJ1-1; TRBD1 is a possible D gene (5 bases). Germline CDR1 reads SQVTM; CDR2 reads ANQGSEA. V shed 7 bases and J shed 4 bases, with 19 bases lying between them. CDR3 length: 14 residues. The CDR3 nucleotides read TGCAGCGCTCCTTTAGCGTTCCAGGGCACTGAAGCTTTCTTT. Translating it yields CSAPLAFQGTEAFF.

This clonotype was seen repeatedly, ten times or more. J is TRBJ1-2 and V is TRBV6-5, with D tentatively TRBD1 (6 bases). There are 13 residues in the CDR3. The V gene's germline CDR1 is MNHEY and CDR2 SVGAGI. V was pared by 4 bases and J by 7 bases, with 13 bases between. For the CDR3, the DNA is TGTGCCAGCAGTTGGGGGCCCAGGGTTGGCTACACCTTC. This gives the protein CASSWGPRVGYTF.

This clonotype showed up many times. The chain recombines TRBV12-3 or TRBV12-4 with TRBJ1-2; D perhaps matches TRBD1 (5 bases). V gave up 6 bases and J gave up 5 bases, with 28 bases separating them. This CDR3 has 18 amino acids. The CDR3 sequence is CASSLKSLGGGGRYGYTF. CDR3 coding DNA: TGTGCCAGCAGCTTGAAAAGCTTGGGGGGTGGGGGGAGGTATGGCTACACCTTC.

This clonotype appeared once. This chain joins TRBV28 and TRBJ2-1; 10 bases match TRBD2. The trim removed 8 bases at V and 10 bases at J, leaving 14 bases unmatched. CDR1 is MDHEN and CDR2 is SYDVKM in the germline V gene. The CDR3 contains 15 residues. The CDR3 nucleotides are TGTGCCAGCCCCCCGACGCTAGCGGGAGTAGAAGAGCAGTTCTTC. Translation: CASPPTLAGVEEQFF. The full variable domain, in which reference TRBV28 and TRBJ2-1 provide the parts outside the CDR3, is DVKVTQSSRYLVKRTGEKVFLECVQDMDHENMFWYRQDPGLGLRLIYFSYDVKMKEKGDIPEGYSVSREKKERFSLILESASTNQTSMYLCASPPTLAGVEEQFFGPGTRLTVL.

This clonotype was observed a handful of times. This chain uses TRBV9 with TRBJ1-5; D not certain. Per the germline V gene, CDR1 is SGDLS and CDR2 is YYNGEE. Trimming took 0 bases from V and 2 from J, leaving 12 bases between them. This CDR3 region has 16 residues. CDR3 nucleotide sequence: TGTGCCAGCAGCGTAGGGTCAGAGGTGGGCAATCAGCCCCAGCATTTT. Its protein product is CASSVGSEVGNQPQHF.

This clonotype was counted many times. The chain recombines TRBV7-3 with TRBJ2-1, with D possibly being TRBD2 (5 bases). The CDR3 is made up of 19 amino acids. The V and J ends lost 5 bases and 0 bases respectively, with 23 bases between them. CDR1 is SGHTA, CDR2 FQGTGA, per germline. The CDR3 DNA is TGTGCCAGCAGCCCCCGCGGATTGAGACGGGGAAGCTCCTACAATGAGCAGTTCTTC. Translated, it gives CASSPRGLRRGSSYNEQFF.

This clonotype has a count of ten or more. The chain uses TRBV4-2 and TRBJ2-7; 7 bases agree with TRBD1. This CDR3 is 14 amino acids long. The junction had 8 bases not matched to a gene; V was cut back by 4 bases and J by 5 bases. CDR1 is LGHNA, CDR2 YNFKEQ, per germline. The DNA of the CDR3 is TGTGCCAGCAGCCGGACAGGTGATGAGGACGAGCAGTACTTC. Translation gives CASSRTGDEDEQYF.

CDR3 nucleotides: TGCGCCAGCAGCTTTGGGAGTAGGAACGATGAGCAGTTCTTC. Protein sequence: CASSFGSRNDEQFF. V is TRBV5-1 and J is TRBJ2-1, with D maybe TRBD2 (5 bases). The CDR3 spans 14 residues. V was clipped by 2 bases and J by 8 bases, with 14 bases between them. The V gene's germline CDR1 is SGHRS and CDR2 YFSETQ. The full variable domain, rest sourced from reference TRBV5-1 and TRBJ2-1, is KAGVTQTPRYLIKTRGQQVTLSCSPISGHRSVSWYQQTPGQGLQFLFEYFSETQRNKGNFPGRFSGRQFSNSRSEMNVSTLELGDSALYLCASSFGSRNDEQFFGPGTRLTVL.

This clonotype was recorded a few times. The chain is built from TRBV4-1 and TRBJ2-1; 7 bases fit TRBD1. Trimming removed 4 bases from V and 0 bases from J; junction bases left unmatched: 6. Germline V lookup: CDR1 MGHRA, CDR2 YSYEKL. The CDR3 consists of 16 residues. The CDR3 reads CASSPLTGISYNEQFF. The CDR3 bases are TGCGCCAGCAGCCCCCTGACAGGGATCTCCTACAATGAGCAGTTCTTC.

This chain joins TRBV3-1 and TRBJ1-2; D gene unclear. Trimming cost V 0 bases and J 3 bases, with 11 bases left between them. This CDR3 has 15 residues. Looked up from germline, CDR1 is LGHDT and CDR2 is YNNKEL (reference sequence). CDR3 loop: CASSQDATAHYGYTF. CDR3 nucleotides: TGTGCCAGCAGCCAAGATGCAACAGCCCACTATGGCTACACCTTC.

A few counts support this clonotype. The V and J genes are TRBV6-5 and TRBJ1-5, with TRBD1 as a possible D gene (5 bases). CDR1 is MNHEY and CDR2 is SVGAGI in the germline V gene. The germline V and J ends were trimmed by 6 bases and 0 bases, with 15 bases remaining between them. CDR3 length: 16 amino acids. CDR3 sequence (DNA): TGTGCCAGCAGCCAGGTGGCAGGGCTTAGCAATCAGCCCCAGCATTTT. It specifies CASSQVAGLSNQPQHF.

This clonotype was seen at least ten times. The rearrangement uses TRBV7-8 and TRBJ2-7, with 8 nucleotides matching TRBD2. Germline V CDR1 and CDR2: SGHVS, FQNEAQ. Trimming cost V 2 bases and J 6 bases; bases outside gene matches: 6. This CDR3 has 14 residues. The CDR3 coding sequence is TGTGCCAGCAGCTTACCCAGCGGGAGCAGCGAGCAGTACTTC. As protein: CASSLPSGSSEQYF.

This clonotype was detected many times. This chain uses TRBV12-3 or TRBV12-4 with TRBJ2-2; weak D call: TRBD2 (5 bases). The length of the CDR3 is 15 residues. Trimming pared 6 bases from V and 4 bases from J, leaving 15 bases between. In DNA, the CDR3 is TGTGCCAGCAGCCATGCTAGTGGAGGCACCGGGGAGCTGTTTTTT. It yields the protein CASSHASGGTGELFF.

This clonotype was detected ten times or more. The chain has TRBV7-9 and TRBJ2-6; no definite D call. Trimming took off 1 base at V and 0 bases at J, with 7 bases between the two ends. Germline assignment: CDR1 SEHNR and CDR2 FQNEAQ (reference sequence). The CDR3 is 16 residues long. DNA of the CDR3: TGTGCCAGCAGCTTAGGGCAGAGCTCTGGGGCCAACGTCCTGACTTTC. Its protein product is CASSLGQSSGANVLTF.

Only a few counts were recorded for this clonotype. The rearrangement uses TRBV5-1 and TRBJ1-1; D is ambiguous. Deletions cut 7 bases from V and 11 bases from J, with 18 bases between. The CDR3 has 12 residues. Germline lookup yields CDR1 SGHRS and CDR2 YFSETQ. For the CDR3, the DNA is TGCGCCAGCGGAGGATCCGGGCCTGGGGCTTTCTTT. This translates into CASGGSGPGAFF.

This clonotype came up many times. This chain links TRBV7-2 with TRBJ2-7; 8 bases match TRBD1. This CDR3 spans 15 amino acids. With V trimmed by 3 bases and J by 0 bases, 4 bases remained unmatched. Germline loops: CDR1 SGHTA, CDR2 FQGNSA. CDR3 nucleotide sequence: TGTGCCAGCAGCTTTTCGGGACAGGTCTCCTACGAGCAGTACTTC. Protein product: CASSFSGQVSYEQYF. Filled out from reference TRBV7-2 and TRBJ2-7, the complete variable domain reads GAGVSQSPSNKVTEKGKDVELRCDPISGHTALYWYRQSLGQGLEFLIYFQGNSAPDKSGLPSDRFSAERTGGSVSTLTIQRTQQEDSAVYLCASSFSGQVSYEQYFGPGTRLTVT.

Many counts were recorded for this clonotype. The rearrangement joins TRBV7-2 to TRBJ2-1; D uncertain. Trimming took off 6 bases at V and 5 bases at J, with 8 bases between the two ends. Germline V gene lookup returns CDR1 SGHTA and CDR2 FQGNSA. The length of the CDR3 is 12 residues. The CDR3 is CASSWVNNEQFF. CDR3 nucleotides: TGTGCCAGCAGTTGGGTCAACAATGAGCAGTTCTTC.

This clonotype has ten or more counts. The chain recombines TRBV7-2 with TRBJ2-7, with D tentatively TRBD1 or TRBD2 (5 bases each). CDR1 and CDR2 from the germline V gene are SGHTA and FQGNSA. The length of the CDR3 is 15 residues. Trimming shortened V by 1 base and J by 3 bases, and 13 bases separated the two germline ends. In DNA form, the CDR3 reads TGTGCCAGCAGCTTAGGGGGCAGTAGCGACTACGAGCAGTACTTC. Residues: CASSLGGSSDYEQYF.

This clonotype came up a few times. This chain uses TRBV5-4 with TRBJ2-3, with D perhaps TRBD1 (6 bases). Per germline, CDR1 SGHNT and CDR2 YYREEE (reference sequence). Trimming left V 0 bases short and J 5 bases short, with 13 bases between. This CDR3 contains 15 residues. CDR3 protein: CASSLAGVMGDTQYF. The CDR3 DNA sequence: TGTGCCAGCAGCTTGGCAGGGGTCATGGGAGATACGCAGTATTTT. The full variable domain, completed using reference TRBV5-4 and TRBJ2-3, is ETGVTQSPTHLIKTRGQQVTLRCSSQSGHNTVSWYQQALGQGPQFIFQYYREEENGRGNFPPRFSGLQFPNYSSELNVNALELDDSALYLCASSLAGVMGDTQYFGPGTRLTVL.

In its sample, this clonotype was seen many times. The chain is built from TRBV7-9 and TRBJ2-3; D unclear. The V and J ends lost 4 bases and 3 bases respectively, with 5 bases between them. CDR1 and CDR2 from the germline V gene are SEHNR and FQNEAQ (reference sequence). The CDR3 is made up of 12 amino acids. The CDR3 protein is CASSSITDTQYF. CDR3 nucleotides: TGTGCCAGCAGCTCCATAACAGATACGCAGTATTTT.

This clonotype was seen at least ten times. The chain is built from TRBV7-3 and TRBJ1-1; TRBD1 is a possible D gene (5 bases). The V gene's germline CDR1 is SGHTA and CDR2 FQGTGA. Trimming stripped 4 bases from V and 0 bases from J, with 9 bases between. The CDR3 totals 14 residues. CDR3: CASSSGAMNTEAFF. CDR3 DNA: TGTGCCAGCAGCTCCGGGGCCATGAACACTGAAGCTTTCTTT. Together with reference TRBV7-3 and TRBJ1-1, the CDR3 gives the full variable domain: GAGVSQTPSNKVTEKGKYVELRCDPISGHTALYWYRQSLGQGPEFLIYFQGTGAADDSGLPNDRFFAVRPEGSVSTLKIQRTERGDSAVYLCASSSGAMNTEAFFGQGTRLTVV.

This clonotype occurred many times. The J gene is TRBJ2-3, the V gene TRBV11-1; perhaps TRBD1 as D (5 bases). The CDR3 covers 15 residues. The germline V gene has CDR1 SGHAT and CDR2 FQDESV (reference sequence). V was clipped by 1 base and J by 0 bases, with 8 bases between them. CDR3 sequence (DNA): TGTGCCAGCAGCTTAGAGGGGATCAGCACAGATACGCAGTATTTT. This codes for CASSLEGISTDTQYF.

The DNA of the CDR3 is TGCGCCAGCAGCGCACGGACAGGGGATGAAGCTTTCTTT. It yields the protein CASSARTGDEAFF. The chain joins TRBV5-1 to TRBJ1-1; 9 bases line up with TRBD1. Trimming took 4 bases from V and 7 from J; bases not matched to a gene: 5. There are 13 residues in the CDR3. The V gene's germline CDR1 is SGHRS and CDR2 YFSETQ.